These T cell receptor beta chains were read from a single sample in a study of human T cells and chemical hapten exposure. One entry per CDR3 protein results from TCRdb running MiXCR on the RACE reads. The table has roughly 140,000 distinct CDR3 sequences, about 12% seen once; the top ten hold more than 1.1%. Sequenced material: whole blood, taken in connection with sensitization to the hapten diphenylcyclopropenone (DPC). The origin of the receptors is a woman in her forties or fifties with alopecia areata. Some clones in this sample may be carry-over from other donors' samples. Both conserved end residues are part of each CDR3. The D gene is left open where the match is weak. Clone size, where shown, is once, few, many, or a class for clones that have expanded.

cdr3_aa: CASSFRRDNTEAFF
cdr3_nt: TGTGCCAGCAGCTTTCGCAGGGATAACACTGAAGCTTTCTTT
d_call: .
v_call: TRBV7-9
clone_size: many
j_call: TRBJ1-1

cdr3_aa: CASSQGQGVETQYF
cdr3_nt: TGTGCCAGCAGCCAAGGACAGGGGGTCGAGACCCAGTACTTC
d_call: TRBD1
v_call: TRBV3-1
clone_size: few
j_call: TRBJ2-5

cdr3_aa: CASSPGTGVILAYEQYF
cdr3_nt: TGTGCCAGCTCACCCGGGACAGGGGTCATTCTGGCCTACGAGCAGTACTTC
d_call: TRBD1
v_call: TRBV18
clone_size: .
j_call: TRBJ2-7

cdr3_aa: CSARDLRGAGQYF
cdr3_nt: TGCAGTGCTAGAGATCTAAGGGGAGCCGGGCAGTACTTC
d_call: .
v_call: TRBV20-1
clone_size: few
j_call: TRBJ2-7

cdr3_aa: CASSLRQGGGELFF
cdr3_nt: TGTGCCAGCAGCTTACGACAGGGTGGCGGGGAGCTGTTTTTT
d_call: TRBD1
v_call: TRBV11-2
clone_size: few
j_call: TRBJ2-2

cdr3_aa: CASSSIAGPAIDEQFF
cdr3_nt: TGTGCCAGCAGTTCCATAGCGGGACCCGCTATAGATGAGCAGTTCTTC
d_call: TRBD2
v_call: TRBV28
clone_size: .
j_call: TRBJ2-1

cdr3_aa: CASSSDEKLFF
cdr3_nt: TGTGCCAGCAGCTCTGATGAAAAACTGTTTTTT
d_call: .
v_call: TRBV7-6
clone_size: .
j_call: TRBJ1-4

cdr3_aa: CSVFDVRWTTGEQYF
cdr3_nt: TGCAGCGTCTTCGATGTCAGGTGGACCACAGGCGAGCAGTACTTC
d_call: .
v_call: TRBV29-1
clone_size: .
j_call: TRBJ2-7

cdr3_aa: CASSLRGGSSYEQYF
cdr3_nt: TGTGCCAGCAGCCTCCGGGGGGGGAGTTCCTACGAGCAGTACTTC
d_call: TRBD2
v_call: TRBV7-2
clone_size: .
j_call: TRBJ2-7

cdr3_aa: CASSSASHDSPLHF
cdr3_nt: TGTGCCAGCAGCTCTGCCTCTCATGATTCACCCCTCCACTTT
d_call: .
v_call: TRBV7-3
clone_size: .
j_call: TRBJ1-6

cdr3_aa: CASRLLLAGGADTQYF
cdr3_nt: TGTGCCAGCAGACTTCTCCTAGCGGGGGGCGCAGATACGCAGTATTTT
d_call: TRBD2
v_call: TRBV6-6
clone_size: .
j_call: TRBJ2-3

cdr3_aa: CASSLRPGSGSSRTDTQYF
cdr3_nt: TGTGCCAGCAGCTTAAGGCCTGGTAGCGGGAGTTCTCGCACAGATACGCAGTATTTT
d_call: TRBD2
v_call: TRBV7-2
clone_size: many
j_call: TRBJ2-3

cdr3_aa: CASNNPPPAGGKNIQYF
cdr3_nt: TGTGCCAGCAACAATCCCCCCCCAGCGGGAGGGAAAAACATTCAGTACTTC
d_call: TRBD2
v_call: TRBV7-2
clone_size: .
j_call: TRBJ2-4

cdr3_aa: CASSPQQGEVQYF
cdr3_nt: TGTGCCAGCTCACCGCAACAGGGGGAGGTGCAGTACTTC
d_call: TRBD1
v_call: TRBV18
clone_size: few
j_call: TRBJ2-7

cdr3_aa: CASSVEARGENTGELFF
cdr3_nt: TGTGCCAGCAGCGTGGAAGCGAGAGGGGAGAACACCGGGGAGCTGTTTTTT
d_call: .
v_call: TRBV9
clone_size: few
j_call: TRBJ2-2

cdr3_aa: CASSARPAGELFF
cdr3_nt: TGTGCCAGCAGCGCCCGTCCCGCCGGGGAGCTGTTTTTT
d_call: .
v_call: TRBV9
clone_size: .
j_call: TRBJ2-2

cdr3_aa: CSALTAFEETQYF
cdr3_nt: TGCAGTGCTCTGACTGCTTTTGAAGAGACCCAGTACTTC
d_call: .
v_call: TRBV20-1
clone_size: .
j_call: TRBJ2-5

cdr3_aa: CASSEGDRVRENTIYF
cdr3_nt: TGTGCCAGCAGTGAAGGAGACAGGGTTAGAGAAAACACCATATATTTT
d_call: TRBD1
v_call: TRBV6-1
clone_size: few
j_call: TRBJ1-3

cdr3_aa: CASSQVHVGTAVNEQFF
cdr3_nt: TGTGCCAGCAGCCAAGTACATGTCGGGACAGCTGTTAATGAGCAGTTCTTC
d_call: TRBD1
v_call: TRBV14
clone_size: few
j_call: TRBJ2-1

cdr3_aa: CASSADSTNTEAFF
cdr3_nt: TGCGCCAGCAGCGCGGACTCCACGAACACTGAAGCTTTCTTT
d_call: .
v_call: TRBV5-1
clone_size: many
j_call: TRBJ1-1

cdr3_aa: CATSDKNWVANEQFF
cdr3_nt: TGTGCCACCAGTGATAAGAATTGGGTCGCCAATGAGCAGTTCTTC
d_call: .
v_call: TRBV24-1
clone_size: many
j_call: TRBJ2-1

cdr3_aa: CASSEKGQFF
cdr3_nt: TGTGCCAGCAGCGAGAAGGGGCAGTTCTTC
d_call: .
v_call: TRBV21-1
clone_size: few
j_call: TRBJ2-1

cdr3_aa: CASRYDRDSYNEQFF
cdr3_nt: TGTGCCAGCAGATACGACAGGGACTCCTACAATGAGCAGTTCTTC
d_call: TRBD1
v_call: TRBV6-5
clone_size: few
j_call: TRBJ2-1

cdr3_aa: CASSLTPGQGTDTQYF
cdr3_nt: TGTGCCAGCAGCTTAACCCCGGGACAGGGCACAGATACGCAGTATTTT
d_call: TRBD1
v_call: TRBV7-3
clone_size: many
j_call: TRBJ2-3

cdr3_aa: CASSFRRTDTQYF
cdr3_nt: TGTGCCAGCAGTTTTCGCCGCACAGATACGCAGTATTTT
d_call: .
v_call: TRBV28
clone_size: few
j_call: TRBJ2-3

cdr3_aa: CSARQGLAGPYNEQFF
cdr3_nt: TGCAGTGCTCGACAGGGACTAGCGGGACCCTACAATGAGCAGTTCTTC
d_call: TRBD2
v_call: TRBV20-1
clone_size: few
j_call: TRBJ2-1

cdr3_aa: CASSSRIAEAFF
cdr3_nt: TGTGCCAGCAGTTCGAGGATCGCTGAAGCTTTCTTT
d_call: .
v_call: TRBV28
clone_size: .
j_call: TRBJ1-1

cdr3_aa: CASSPRQGEGNTEAFF
cdr3_nt: TGTGCCAGCTCACCAAGACAGGGGGAAGGGAACACTGAAGCTTTCTTT
d_call: TRBD1
v_call: TRBV18
clone_size: .
j_call: TRBJ1-1

cdr3_aa: CASSEQGPLNQPQHF
cdr3_nt: TGTGCCAGCAGTGAGCAGGGACCCCTCAATCAGCCCCAGCATTTT
d_call: .
v_call: TRBV2
clone_size: many
j_call: TRBJ1-5

cdr3_aa: CASSSTENYGYTF
cdr3_nt: TGTGCCAGCAGTTCGACAGAAAACTATGGCTACACCTTC
d_call: .
v_call: TRBV12-3/TRBV12-4
clone_size: .
j_call: TRBJ1-2

cdr3_aa: CSVVYGGRTREAFF
cdr3_nt: TGCAGCGTTGTCTACGGTGGCAGGACGCGTGAAGCTTTCTTT
d_call: .
v_call: TRBV29-1
clone_size: many
j_call: TRBJ1-1

cdr3_aa: CASSYVPSGNTDTQYF
cdr3_nt: TGTGCCAGCAGTTACGTCCCTAGCGGGAATACAGATACGCAGTATTTT
d_call: TRBD2
v_call: TRBV6-6
clone_size: .
j_call: TRBJ2-3

cdr3_aa: CASIPQDTEAFF
cdr3_nt: TGTGCCAGCATCCCGCAGGACACTGAAGCTTTCTTT
d_call: .
v_call: TRBV7-9
clone_size: .
j_call: TRBJ1-1

cdr3_aa: CASSFGAGGLTDTQYF
cdr3_nt: TGTGCCAGCAGTTTTGGAGCGGGAGGACTCACAGATACGCAGTATTTT
d_call: TRBD2
v_call: TRBV28
clone_size: few
j_call: TRBJ2-3

cdr3_aa: CASSRYGTYYEQYF
cdr3_nt: TGTGCCAGCAGTAGATACGGGACTTACTACGAGCAGTACTTC
d_call: .
v_call: TRBV27
clone_size: .
j_call: TRBJ2-7

cdr3_aa: CASSLSHYGYTF
cdr3_nt: TGTGCCAGCAGTCTCTCACACTATGGCTACACCTTC
d_call: .
v_call: TRBV12-3/TRBV12-4
clone_size: .
j_call: TRBJ1-2

cdr3_aa: CASSYGGAEAFF
cdr3_nt: TGTGCCAGCAGCTACGGTGGGGCTGAAGCTTTCTTT
d_call: .
v_call: TRBV3-1
clone_size: many
j_call: TRBJ1-1

cdr3_aa: CASSPRPQGDSNQPQHF
cdr3_nt: TGTGCCAGCTCACCAAGGCCCCAGGGAGACAGCAATCAGCCCCAGCATTTT
d_call: .
v_call: TRBV18
clone_size: few
j_call: TRBJ1-5

cdr3_aa: CSVGNTYYGYTF
cdr3_nt: TGCAGCGTTGGGAACACGTACTATGGCTACACCTTC
d_call: .
v_call: TRBV29-1
clone_size: .
j_call: TRBJ1-2

cdr3_aa: CASSPRDRGSGANVLTF
cdr3_nt: TGTGCCAGCAGTCCCCGGGACAGGGGCTCTGGGGCCAACGTCCTGACTTTC
d_call: TRBD1
v_call: TRBV6-5
clone_size: few
j_call: TRBJ2-6

cdr3_aa: CASSLGDLTYNEQFF
cdr3_nt: TGCGCCAGCAGCTTGGGGGACCTAACCTACAATGAGCAGTTCTTC
d_call: .
v_call: TRBV5-1
clone_size: .
j_call: TRBJ2-1

cdr3_aa: CASSLFLAGGPRGEQYF
cdr3_nt: TGTGCCAGCAGCCTATTCCTAGCGGGAGGGCCTCGGGGCGAGCAGTACTTC
d_call: TRBD2
v_call: TRBV11-2
clone_size: few
j_call: TRBJ2-7

cdr3_aa: CASSPRLGLLYEQYF
cdr3_nt: TGTGCCAGCAGTCCCCGACTAGGGCTTTTATACGAGCAGTACTTC
d_call: .
v_call: TRBV28
clone_size: many
j_call: TRBJ2-7

cdr3_aa: CASSWTGMNTEAFF
cdr3_nt: TGTGCCAGCAGCTGGACCGGTATGAACACTGAAGCTTTCTTT
d_call: .
v_call: TRBV7-2
clone_size: few
j_call: TRBJ1-1

cdr3_aa: CASQWDQETQYF
cdr3_nt: TGCGCCAGCCAGTGGGACCAAGAGACCCAGTACTTC
d_call: .
v_call: TRBV5-1
clone_size: .
j_call: TRBJ2-5

cdr3_aa: CASSPWTDSTEAFF
cdr3_nt: TGTGCCAGCAGCCCTTGGACAGATTCTACTGAAGCTTTCTTT
d_call: .
v_call: TRBV11-3
clone_size: .
j_call: TRBJ1-1

cdr3_aa: CSKTSGRTPDTQYF
cdr3_nt: TGCAGTAAGACTAGCGGGAGGACCCCAGATACGCAGTATTTT
d_call: TRBD2
v_call: TRBV20-1
clone_size: few
j_call: TRBJ2-3

cdr3_aa: CASRRDGGRQPQHF
cdr3_nt: TGTGCCAGCAGGAGGGACGGGGGTCGGCAGCCCCAGCATTTT
d_call: .
v_call: TRBV2
clone_size: few
j_call: TRBJ1-5

cdr3_aa: CASSLGGSSPYNEQFF
cdr3_nt: TGTGCCAGCAGCTTAGGGGGGAGTTCCCCTTACAATGAGCAGTTCTTC
d_call: .
v_call: TRBV7-2
clone_size: few
j_call: TRBJ2-1

cdr3_aa: CANSYLAGGPNTGELFF
cdr3_nt: TGTGCCAACAGTTACTTGGCGGGAGGTCCGAACACCGGGGAGCTGTTTTTT
d_call: TRBD2
v_call: TRBV6-2/TRBV6-3
clone_size: .
j_call: TRBJ2-2

cdr3_aa: CASSVTGTTYEQYF
cdr3_nt: TGTGCCAGCAGCGTAACCGGGACTACCTACGAGCAGTACTTC
d_call: TRBD2
v_call: TRBV9
clone_size: few
j_call: TRBJ2-7

cdr3_aa: CSVQGGTEAFF
cdr3_nt: TGCAGCGTTCAGGGGGGGACTGAAGCTTTCTTT
d_call: TRBD1
v_call: TRBV29-1
clone_size: .
j_call: TRBJ1-1

cdr3_aa: CASSLVARGQPQHF
cdr3_nt: TGTGCCAGCAGCTTAGTAGCTAGGGGCCAGCCCCAGCATTTT
d_call: .
v_call: TRBV7-2
clone_size: few
j_call: TRBJ1-5

cdr3_aa: CSARVGSGGQETQYF
cdr3_nt: TGCAGTGCTAGAGTGGGTAGCGGGGGGCAAGAGACCCAGTACTTC
d_call: TRBD2
v_call: TRBV20-1
clone_size: few
j_call: TRBJ2-5